The 9 T cell receptor beta chains listed next were all sequenced from one sample in a study of blood T cell repertoires in COVID-19. The assay was immunoSEQ multiplex PCR, and TCRdb's table has in-frame clones only and misses some. The sample contains about 100,000 clones, less than 90% of which appear only once. The specimen was peripheral blood. The receptor set was obtained from a man aged 25 to 40 in a cohort sampled during active COVID-19.

This clone showed up just a few times. The chain couples TRBV11-3 to TRBJ2-2; 7 bases are a match to TRBD2. The CDR3 contains 17 residues. Germline-derived CDR1 and CDR2 are SGHNT and YENEEA. V lost 1 base and J lost 1; bases outside the gene matches: 6. The CDR3 reads CASSLAFGGGNTGELFF. CDR3 coding DNA: TGTGCCAGCAGCTTAGCATTTGGCGGGGGGAACACCGGGGAGCTGTTTTTT.

The rearrangement joins TRBV21-1 to TRBJ2-1; TRBD1, the table's D call, lacks a check against the DNA. TRBV21-1 is deemed a pseudogene. The CDR3 extends over 15 amino acids. CDR3 residues: CASRNDRFTYNEQFF. Here the CDR3 DNA reads TGTGCCTCCCGCAACGACAGGTTTACCTACAATGAGCAGTTCTTC.

The J gene is TRBJ1-2, the V gene TRBV7-2; perhaps TRBD1 as D (5 bases). V lost 1 base and J lost 4, with 16 bases in between. The CDR3 length is 16 residues. Germline CDR1 SGHTA, CDR2 FQGNSA. Written as DNA, the CDR3 is TGTGCCAGCAGCTTAGATGGGGCAGGGACTGCCTATGGCTACACCTTC. Protein product: CASSLDGAGTAYGYTF.

This clone appeared a single time. The chain joins TRBV28 to TRBJ1-3; maybe TRBD1 (6 bases). The germline V gene encodes CDR1 MDHEN and CDR2 SYDVKM. This CDR3 is built from 15 residues. Trimming shortened V by 1 base and J by 6 bases, and 13 bases separated the two germline ends. CDR3 sequence reads: CASSLSGQPLNTIYF. In nucleotides, the CDR3 is TGTGCCAGCAGTTTATCAGGACAGCCACTAAACACCATATATTTT.

The chain is built from TRBV6-5 and TRBJ1-2; a possible D gene is TRBD1 (5 bases). The CDR3 is 16 residues long. The V gene's germline CDR1 is MNHEY and CDR2 SVGAGI. The V gene lost 0 bases and the J gene lost 7 bases, with 18 bases spanning the gap. CDR3 amino acids: CASSYSPRGGLGGYTF. CDR3 nucleotides: TGTGCCAGCAGTTACTCTCCCCGGGGGGGTTTAGGTGGCTACACCTTC.

The chain couples TRBV10-3 to TRBJ1-4; D is perhaps TRBD1 (5 bases). CDR1 ENHRY and CDR2 SYGVKD come from the germline V gene. V was shortened by 9 bases and J by 7 bases, with 18 bases between the two germline ends. There are 14 residues in the CDR3. CDR3 sequence (DNA): TGTGCCATTTGGGAGGGACCCGGCACTGAAAAACTGTTTTTT. Protein: CAIWEGPGTEKLFF.

The genes are TRBV5-1 and TRBJ1-4, with D possibly being TRBD1 (5 bases). The CDR3 length is 14 residues. Germline lookup yields CDR1 SGHRS and CDR2 YFSETQ. Trimming shortened V by 2 bases and J by 7 bases, and 12 bases separated the two germline ends. CDR3 residues: CASSFIPGGEKLFF. CDR3 DNA: TGCGCCAGCAGCTTTATCCCCGGGGGTGAAAAACTGTTTTTT.

This clone was recorded at least ten times. The chain combines TRBV7-2 with TRBJ2-7; D perhaps matches TRBD1 (6 bases). CDR1 and CDR2 from the germline V gene are SGHTA and FQGNSA. Trimming removed 0 bases from V and 2 bases from J, with 11 bases in between. CDR3 length: 15 amino acids. The CDR3 is CASSLAWTATYEQYF. The DNA of the CDR3 is TGTGCCAGCAGCTTAGCTTGGACAGCCACCTACGAGCAGTACTTC.

The chain recombines TRBV6-5 with TRBJ1-1, with a possible D match to TRBD1 (6 bases). Germline V gene sequence: CDR1 MNHEY, CDR2 SVGAGI. V was trimmed by 8 bases and J by 9 bases, leaving 22 bases between them. The CDR3 contains 14 residues. The CDR3 region has the DNA TGTGCCAGCTATGGGGGGCGGGGGTCCCCAAAAGCTTTCTTT. Translation gives CASYGGRGSPKAFF.